This entry lists 3 T cell receptor beta chains sequenced from one sample in a study of cytotoxic CD8 clonotypes in ibrutinib-treated CLL. Libraries were prepared by immunoSEQ multiplex PCR; TCRdb keeps only in-frame clonotypes and omits some of them. The data contain 160,000 or so clones, 70% to 85% of them seen just once; the ten biggest clones take up around 4.5%. The material sequenced was PBMCs, taken after 24 months of ibrutinib treatment. Source of these receptors: a human donor with chronic lymphocytic leukemia.

V usage is TRBV11-3 and J usage is TRBJ2-5; D is ambiguous. The germline CDR1 and CDR2 sequences are SGHNT and YENEEA. The CDR3 has 12 residues. Trimming removed 3 bases from V and 4 bases from J, with 6 bases in between. The chain's CDR3 is CASSFSRETQYF. For the CDR3, the DNA is TGTGCCAGCAGCTTCAGTAGAGAGACCCAGTACTTC.

The rearrangement uses TRBV9 and TRBJ1-4; TRBD1 matches at 11 bases. V gave up 4 bases and J gave up 1 base; unmatched junction bases: 3. The CDR3 loop spans 16 amino acids. Germline CDR1 is SGDLS and CDR2 is YYNGEE. As DNA, the CDR3 is TGTGCCAGCAGCATCGGGACAGGGGGAACTAATGAAAAACTGTTTTTT. Translation gives CASSIGTGGTNEKLFF.

Worth noting for this clone: Within the sample, other DNA sequences also encode this same CDR3. The chain joins TRBV6-5 to TRBJ1-3, with unresolved D. V was trimmed by 7 bases and J by 0 bases, leaving 10 bases between them. Looked up from germline, CDR1 is MNHEY and CDR2 is SVGAGI. CDR3 size: 14 residues. The CDR3: CASTTGSSGNTIYF. As DNA, the CDR3 is TGTGCCAGCACGACGGGGAGCTCTGGAAACACCATATATTTT.